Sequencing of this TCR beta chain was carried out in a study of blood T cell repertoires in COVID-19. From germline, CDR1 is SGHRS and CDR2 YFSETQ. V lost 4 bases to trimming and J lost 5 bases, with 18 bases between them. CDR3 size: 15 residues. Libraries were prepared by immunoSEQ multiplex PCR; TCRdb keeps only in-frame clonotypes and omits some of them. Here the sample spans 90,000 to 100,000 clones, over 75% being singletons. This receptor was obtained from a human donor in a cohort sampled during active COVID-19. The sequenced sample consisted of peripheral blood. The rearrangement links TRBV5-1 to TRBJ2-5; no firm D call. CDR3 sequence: CASSDRDTSRETQYF. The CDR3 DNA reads TGCGCCAGCAGCGACCGAGACACGTCCCGGGAGACCCAGTACTTC.